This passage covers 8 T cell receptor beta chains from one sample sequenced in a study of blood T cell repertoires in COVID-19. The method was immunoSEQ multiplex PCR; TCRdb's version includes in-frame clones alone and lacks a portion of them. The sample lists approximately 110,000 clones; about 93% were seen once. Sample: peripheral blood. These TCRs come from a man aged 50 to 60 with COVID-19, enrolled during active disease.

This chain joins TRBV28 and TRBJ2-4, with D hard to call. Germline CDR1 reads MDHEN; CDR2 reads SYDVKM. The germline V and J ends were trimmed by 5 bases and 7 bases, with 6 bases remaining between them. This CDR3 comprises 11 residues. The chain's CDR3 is CASSLRNIQYF. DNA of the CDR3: TGTGCCAGCAGTCTCCGTAACATTCAGTACTTC.

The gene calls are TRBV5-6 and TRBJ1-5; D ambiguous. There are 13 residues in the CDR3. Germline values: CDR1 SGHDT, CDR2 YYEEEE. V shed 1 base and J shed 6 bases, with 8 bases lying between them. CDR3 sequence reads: CASSLSGSQPQHF. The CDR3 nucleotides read TGTGCCAGCAGCTTGTCGGGGAGTCAGCCCCAGCATTTT. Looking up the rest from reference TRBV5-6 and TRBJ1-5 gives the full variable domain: DAGVTQSPTHLIKTRGQQVTLRCSPKSGHDTVSWYQQALGQGPQFIFQYYEEEERQRGNFPDRFSGHQFPNYSSELNVNALLLGDSALYLCASSLSGSQPQHFGDGTRLSIL.

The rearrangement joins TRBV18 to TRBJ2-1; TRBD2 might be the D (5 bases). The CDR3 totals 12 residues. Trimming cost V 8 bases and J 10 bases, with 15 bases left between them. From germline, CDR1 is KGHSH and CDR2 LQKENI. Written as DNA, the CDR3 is TGTGCCAGCGTCACCCGTGGGAGAGAGCAGTTCTTC. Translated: CASVTRGREQFF.

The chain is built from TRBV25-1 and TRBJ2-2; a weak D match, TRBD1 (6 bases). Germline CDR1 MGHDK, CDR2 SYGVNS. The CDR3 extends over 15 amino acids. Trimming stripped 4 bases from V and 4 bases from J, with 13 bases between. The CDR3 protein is CASSGSTGVTGELFF. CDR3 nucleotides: TGTGCCAGCAGTGGGTCGACAGGAGTCACCGGGGAGCTGTTTTTT.

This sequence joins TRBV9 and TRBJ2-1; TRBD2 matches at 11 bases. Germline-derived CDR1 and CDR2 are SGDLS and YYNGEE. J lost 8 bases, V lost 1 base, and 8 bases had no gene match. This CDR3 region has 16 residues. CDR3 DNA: TGTGCCAGCAGCGTACATAGCGGGAGGGCGGGGGATGAGCAGTTCTTC. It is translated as CASSVHSGRAGDEQFF.

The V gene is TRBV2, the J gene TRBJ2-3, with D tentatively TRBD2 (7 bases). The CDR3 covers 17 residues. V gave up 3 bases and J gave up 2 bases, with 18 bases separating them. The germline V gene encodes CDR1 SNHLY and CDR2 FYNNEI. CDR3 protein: CASSDIGGQITTDTQYF. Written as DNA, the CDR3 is TGTGCCAGCAGTGATATCGGGGGGCAGATCACCACAGATACGCAGTATTTT. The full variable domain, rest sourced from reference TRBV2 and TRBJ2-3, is EPEVTQTPSHQVTQMGQEVILRCVPISNHLYFYWYRQILGQKVEFLVSFYNNEISEKSEIFDDQFSVERPDGSNFTLKIRSTKLEDSAMYFCASSDIGGQITTDTQYFGPGTRLTVL.

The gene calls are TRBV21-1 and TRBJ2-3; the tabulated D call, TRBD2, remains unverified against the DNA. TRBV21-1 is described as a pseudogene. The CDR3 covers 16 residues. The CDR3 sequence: CASSRRASGPPDTQYF. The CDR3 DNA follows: TGTGCCAGCAGTCGGAGGGCTAGCGGGCCCCCAGATACGCAGTATTTT.

CDR3 nucleotides: TGTGCCAGCAGCGCCCCTACTAGCGGGAGTGGCTACAATGAGCAGTTCTTC. Amino acids: CASSAPTSGSGYNEQFF. The chain carries TRBV9 and TRBJ2-1; 11 nucleotides match TRBD2. This CDR3 has 17 amino acids. Germline V lookup: CDR1 SGDLS, CDR2 YYNGEE. V gave up 3 bases and J gave up 3 bases; unmatched junction bases: 8.